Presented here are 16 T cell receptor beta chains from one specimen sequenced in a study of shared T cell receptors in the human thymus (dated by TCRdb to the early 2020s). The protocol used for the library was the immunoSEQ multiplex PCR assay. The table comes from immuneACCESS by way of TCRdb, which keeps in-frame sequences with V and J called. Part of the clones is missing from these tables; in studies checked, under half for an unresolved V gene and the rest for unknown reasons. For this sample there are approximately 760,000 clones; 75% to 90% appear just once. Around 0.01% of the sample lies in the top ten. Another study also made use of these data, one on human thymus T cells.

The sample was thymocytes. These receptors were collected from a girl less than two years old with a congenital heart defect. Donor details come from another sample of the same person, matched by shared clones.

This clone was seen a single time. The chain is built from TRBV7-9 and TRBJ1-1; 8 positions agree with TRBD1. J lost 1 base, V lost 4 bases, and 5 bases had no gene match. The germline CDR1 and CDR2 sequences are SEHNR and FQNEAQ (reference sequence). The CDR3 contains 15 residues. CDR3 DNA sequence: TGTGCCAGCAGCTCTTGGACAGGGCAGAACACTGAAGCTTTCTTT. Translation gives CASSSWTGQNTEAFF.

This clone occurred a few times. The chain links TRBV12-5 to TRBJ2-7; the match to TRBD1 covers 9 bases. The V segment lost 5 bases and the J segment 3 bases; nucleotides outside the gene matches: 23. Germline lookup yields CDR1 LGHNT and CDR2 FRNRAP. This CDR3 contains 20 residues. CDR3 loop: CASGPGSDRGTPSQNYEQYF. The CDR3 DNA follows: TGTGCTAGTGGTCCCGGTTCGGACAGGGGCACACCATCCCAAAACTACGAGCAGTACTTC.

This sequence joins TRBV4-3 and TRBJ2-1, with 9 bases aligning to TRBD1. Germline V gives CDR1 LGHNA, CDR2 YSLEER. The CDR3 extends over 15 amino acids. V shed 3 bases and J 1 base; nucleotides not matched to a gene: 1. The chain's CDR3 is CASSQGQGSYNEQFF. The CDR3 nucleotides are TGCGCCAGCAGCCAGGGACAGGGATCCTACAATGAGCAGTTCTTC.

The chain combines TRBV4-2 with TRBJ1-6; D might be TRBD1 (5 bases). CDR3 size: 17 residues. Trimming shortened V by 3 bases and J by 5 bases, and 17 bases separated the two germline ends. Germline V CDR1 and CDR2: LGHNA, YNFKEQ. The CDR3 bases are TGTGCCAGCAGCCAGAAGAGGAGGGACTCTAATAATTCACCCCTCCACTTT. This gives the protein CASSQKRRDSNNSPLHF.

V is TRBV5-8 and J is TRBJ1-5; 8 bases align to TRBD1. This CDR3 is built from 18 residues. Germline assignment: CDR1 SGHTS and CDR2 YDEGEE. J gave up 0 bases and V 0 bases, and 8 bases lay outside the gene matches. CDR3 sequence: CASSLGGQVIASNQPQHF. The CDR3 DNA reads TGTGCCAGCAGCTTGGGGGGACAGGTTATTGCTAGCAATCAGCCCCAGCATTTT.

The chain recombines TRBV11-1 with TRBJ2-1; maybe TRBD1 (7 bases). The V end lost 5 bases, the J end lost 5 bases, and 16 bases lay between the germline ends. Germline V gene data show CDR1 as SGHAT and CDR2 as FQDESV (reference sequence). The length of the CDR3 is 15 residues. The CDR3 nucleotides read TGTGCCAGCAGCCCCGGCAGGGGGGAAGACAATGAGCAGTTCTTC. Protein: CASSPGRGEDNEQFF. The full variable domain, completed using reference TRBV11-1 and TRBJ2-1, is EAEVAQSPRYKITEKSQAVAFWCDPISGHATLYWYRQILGQGPELLVQFQDESVVDDSQLPKDRFSAERLKGVDSTLKIQPAELGDSAMYLCASSPGRGEDNEQFFGPGTRLTVL.

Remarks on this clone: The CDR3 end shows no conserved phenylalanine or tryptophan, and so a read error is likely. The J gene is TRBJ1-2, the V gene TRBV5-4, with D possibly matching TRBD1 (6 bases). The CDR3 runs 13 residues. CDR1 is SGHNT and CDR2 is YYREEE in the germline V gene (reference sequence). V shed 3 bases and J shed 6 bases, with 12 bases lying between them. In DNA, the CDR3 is TGTGCCAGCAGCTACCCGAGGGGGAATGGCTACACCCTC. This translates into CASSYPRGNGYTL.

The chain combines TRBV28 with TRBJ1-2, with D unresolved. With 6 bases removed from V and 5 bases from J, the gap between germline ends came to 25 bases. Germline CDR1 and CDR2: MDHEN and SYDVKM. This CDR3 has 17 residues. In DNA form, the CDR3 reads TGTGCCAGCAGGTCCACCGATTTACAGACGTATCATTATGGCTACACCTTC. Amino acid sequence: CASRSTDLQTYHYGYTF.

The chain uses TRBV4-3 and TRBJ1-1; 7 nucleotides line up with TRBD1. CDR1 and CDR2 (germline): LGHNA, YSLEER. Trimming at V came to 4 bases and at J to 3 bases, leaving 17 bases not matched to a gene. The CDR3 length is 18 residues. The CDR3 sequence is CASSRRRVTGRRDTEAFF. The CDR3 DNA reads TGCGCCAGCAGCCGCCGCCGCGTGACAGGGAGGCGGGACACTGAAGCTTTCTTT.

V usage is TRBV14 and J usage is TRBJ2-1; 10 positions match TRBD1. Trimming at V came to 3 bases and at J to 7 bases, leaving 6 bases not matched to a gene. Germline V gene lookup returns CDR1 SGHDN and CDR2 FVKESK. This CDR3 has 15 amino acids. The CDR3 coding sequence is TGTGCCAGCAGCCAGAGGACAGGGGGGGTAAATGAGCAGTTCTTC. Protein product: CASSQRTGGVNEQFF.

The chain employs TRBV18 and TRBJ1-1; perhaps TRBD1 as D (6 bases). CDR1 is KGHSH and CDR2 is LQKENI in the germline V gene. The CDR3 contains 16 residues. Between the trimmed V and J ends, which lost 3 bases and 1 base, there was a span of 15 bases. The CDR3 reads CASSPRRGQTNTEAFF. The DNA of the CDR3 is TGTGCCAGCTCACCTCGACGAGGACAGACGAACACTGAAGCTTTCTTT.

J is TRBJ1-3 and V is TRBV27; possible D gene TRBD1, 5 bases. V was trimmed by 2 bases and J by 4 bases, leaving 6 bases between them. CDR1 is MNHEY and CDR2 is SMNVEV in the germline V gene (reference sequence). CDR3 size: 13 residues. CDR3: CASSLRQGNTIYF. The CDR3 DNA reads TGTGCCAGCAGTTTAAGACAGGGAAACACCATATATTTT.

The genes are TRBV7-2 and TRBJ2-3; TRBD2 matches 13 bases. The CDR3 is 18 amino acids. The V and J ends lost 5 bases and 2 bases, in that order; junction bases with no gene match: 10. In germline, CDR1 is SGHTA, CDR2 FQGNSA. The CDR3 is CASSPTSGGAFVTDTQYF. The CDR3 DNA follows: TGTGCCAGCAGCCCTACTAGCGGGGGGGCCTTCGTCACAGATACGCAGTATTTT.

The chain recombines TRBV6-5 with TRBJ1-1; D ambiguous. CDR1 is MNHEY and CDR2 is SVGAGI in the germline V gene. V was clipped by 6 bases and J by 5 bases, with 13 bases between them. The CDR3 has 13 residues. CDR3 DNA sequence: TGTGCCAGCAGGGAGGCCCTCAGGACTGAAGCTTTCTTT. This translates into CASREALRTEAFF.

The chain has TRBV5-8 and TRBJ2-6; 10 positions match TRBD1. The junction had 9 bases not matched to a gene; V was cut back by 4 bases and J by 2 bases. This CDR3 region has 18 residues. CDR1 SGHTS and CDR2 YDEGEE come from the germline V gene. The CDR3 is CASSPAGTGAPGANVLTF. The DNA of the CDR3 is TGTGCCAGCAGCCCAGCCGGGACAGGGGCTCCTGGGGCCAACGTCCTGACTTTC.

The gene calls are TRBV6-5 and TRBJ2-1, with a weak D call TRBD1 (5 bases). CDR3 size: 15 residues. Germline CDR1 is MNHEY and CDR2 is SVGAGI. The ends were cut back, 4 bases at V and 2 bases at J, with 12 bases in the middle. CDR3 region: CASSCRGRPYNEQFF. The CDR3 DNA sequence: TGTGCCAGCAGTTGTAGGGGCCGTCCCTACAATGAGCAGTTCTTC.